These 30 T cell receptor beta chains came from one sample sequenced in a study of T cells in Graves' hyperthyroidism and ophthalmopathy. Amplified regions were TCR beta CDR3 sequences from RNA transcripts. A first-round RT-PCR of the TCR CDR3 used the HTBI primer set. In TCRdb, the multiplex PCR reads were re-called with MiXCR into one record per CDR3 protein. The data hold about 700,000 distinct CDR3 sequences, with less than 15% observed a single time. The specimen sequenced was blood. Receptor source: a woman between 18 and 29 years old with Graves' hyperthyroidism.

This clonotype was observed a handful of times. The chain employs TRBV20-1 and TRBJ2-5, with D hard to call. This CDR3 spans 14 amino acids. V was shortened by 0 bases and J by 5 bases, with 13 bases between the two germline ends. Germline V gene lookup returns CDR1 DFQATT and CDR2 SNEGSKA (reference sequence). CDR3 sequence (DNA): TGCAGTGCTAGAGATCGGGCCCCTAGGGAGACCCAGTACTTC. It encodes CSARDRAPRETQYF.

This clonotype was found many times. This sequence joins TRBV2 and TRBJ1-5; D gene unclear. The CDR3 has 12 amino acids. Germline values: CDR1 SNHLY, CDR2 FYNNEI. Deletions cut 8 bases from V and 4 bases from J, with 9 bases between. In DNA form, the CDR3 reads TGTGCCAGCCGGAGAGCTAATCAGCCCCAGCATTTT. Protein product: CASRRANQPQHF.

This clonotype was detected a few times. This chain joins TRBV6-2 or TRBV6-3 and TRBJ1-1; no clear D. The CDR3 has 15 residues. V lost 5 bases, J lost 0 bases, and 13 bases lay in between. The germline gives CDR1 MNHEY, CDR2 SVGEGT. This CDR3 reads CASSKVFIMNTEAFF. In nucleotides, the CDR3 is TGTGCCAGCAGTAAGGTATTTATCATGAACACTGAAGCTTTCTTT.

This clonotype was counted between two and nine times. The V gene is TRBV9, the J gene TRBJ2-1; perhaps TRBD2 as D (5 bases). The V end was cut by 0 bases, the J end by 6 bases, with 13 bases between. The CDR3 has 15 residues. Germline V CDR1 and CDR2: SGDLS, YYNGEE. The CDR3 DNA is TGTGCCAGCAGCGTAGGGGGAGCGGTAGGCAATGAGCAGTTCTTC. This codes for CASSVGGAVGNEQFF.

Many counts were recorded for this clonotype. This chain uses TRBV7-9 with TRBJ1-1, with D possibly being TRBD1 (5 bases). The CDR3 spans 17 residues. Germline assignment: CDR1 SEHNR and CDR2 FQNEAQ (reference sequence). V lost 7 bases and J lost 1, with 22 bases in between. CDR3 region: CASNQSGNQGSNTEAFF. DNA for the CDR3: TGTGCCAGCAACCAATCGGGGAACCAGGGATCGAACACTGAAGCTTTCTTT.

The chain has TRBV18 and TRBJ1-3, with 9 nucleotides matching TRBD1. This CDR3 has 17 amino acids. Germline CDR1 KGHSH, CDR2 LQKENI. V shed 3 bases, J shed 2 bases, and the junction held 8 bases outside the gene matches. The chain's CDR3 is CASSPPGTGLPGNTIYF. CDR3 nucleotide sequence: TGTGCCAGCTCACCGCCCGGGACAGGGCTTCCTGGAAACACCATATATTTT.

V and J are TRBV6-2 or TRBV6-3 and TRBJ1-5; unclear D gene. Germline CDR1 and CDR2: MNHEY and SVGEGT. V gave up 9 bases and J gave up 1 base, with 22 bases separating them. The CDR3 runs 17 residues. The CDR3 loop reads CASIPRRRSQSNQPQHF. The CDR3 DNA is TGTGCCAGTATCCCGAGGCGCAGGTCACAGAGCAATCAGCCCCAGCATTTT.

This clonotype was picked up many times. The chain combines TRBV6-1 with TRBJ1-1; 7 bases are shared with TRBD1. CDR1 is MNHNS and CDR2 is SASEGT in the germline V gene. The trim removed 6 bases at V and 1 base at J, leaving 8 bases unmatched. The CDR3 contains 15 residues. CDR3 in DNA: TGTGCCAGCAGAACCCGGGACAGATGGAACACTGAAGCTTTCTTT. Its protein product is CASRTRDRWNTEAFF.

In this sample, this clonotype turned up a few times. J is TRBJ1-2 and V is TRBV28; a possible D gene is TRBD1 (5 bases). V lost 3 bases to trimming and J lost 4 bases, with 15 bases between them. The length of the CDR3 is 15 residues. From germline, CDR1 is MDHEN and CDR2 SYDVKM. The CDR3 sequence is CASSFGGAGTYGYTF. The CDR3 region has the DNA TGTGCCAGCAGTTTTGGGGGTGCAGGGACCTATGGCTACACCTTC.

This rearrangement joins TRBV12-3 or TRBV12-4 to TRBJ2-7; D gene unclear. Trimming took 0 bases from V and 7 from J, leaving 19 bases between them. The CDR3 runs to 16 residues. The CDR3 coding sequence is TGTGCCAGCAGTTTAGCGAACAGACCGACCGTAGGGGAGCAGTACTTC. Translation gives CASSLANRPTVGEQYF.

In this sample, this clonotype turned up many times. The V gene is TRBV12-3 or TRBV12-4, the J gene TRBJ2-7; 8 bases agree with TRBD1. The CDR3 covers 15 residues. V lost 5 bases and J lost 5; bases outside the gene matches: 11. DNA of the CDR3: TGTGCCAGCAGTCCCAGACAGGGGCGTACAAACGAGCAGTACTTC. Its protein is CASSPRQGRTNEQYF.

There are a few counts of this clonotype. J is TRBJ1-1 and V is TRBV20-1, with TRBD1 as a possible D gene (5 bases). This CDR3 has 14 amino acids. Germline values: CDR1 DFQATT, CDR2 SNEGSKA (reference sequence). V was pared by 4 bases and J by 3 bases, with 15 bases between. CDR3 in DNA: TGCAGTGCTAAGGCAGGGTTAAGTGACACTGAAGCTTTCTTT. This gives the protein CSAKAGLSDTEAFF.

This clonotype was picked up many times. The V call is TRBV3-1, the J call TRBJ2-1; 16 bases align to TRBD2. Per the germline V gene, CDR1 is LGHDT and CDR2 is YNNKEL (reference sequence). The CDR3 extends over 19 amino acids. Trimming took 1 base from V and 0 from J; bases not matched to a gene: 3. The CDR3 sequence is CASSQAGTSGRASYNEQFF. As DNA, the CDR3 is TGTGCCAGCAGCCAAGCCGGGACTAGCGGGAGGGCCTCCTACAATGAGCAGTTCTTC.

This clonotype showed up many times. The V gene is TRBV7-9, the J gene TRBJ1-2, with TRBD1 matching 8 bases. This CDR3 region has 15 residues. With 5 bases clipped from V and 3 bases from J, the junction kept 8 bases outside the gene matches. Germline V gives CDR1 SEHNR, CDR2 FQNEAQ (reference sequence). The CDR3 DNA follows: TGTGCCAGCAGCCCTGAGGACAGGGCGCACTATGGCTACACCTTC. It specifies CASSPEDRAHYGYTF.

This clonotype was observed a few times. V usage is TRBV4-3 and J usage is TRBJ2-1; D might be TRBD2 (6 bases). This CDR3 contains 15 residues. From germline, CDR1 is LGHNA and CDR2 YSLEER. Trimming removed 2 bases from V and 2 bases from J, with 10 bases in between. CDR3 sequence (DNA): TGCGCCAGCAGCCAATTTCGCGGGACCTACAATGAGCAGTTCTTC. Translated: CASSQFRGTYNEQFF.

J is TRBJ2-7 and V is TRBV19; 7 bases agree with TRBD1. The germline CDR1 and CDR2 sequences are LNHDA and SQIVND (reference sequence). This CDR3 has 14 residues. V lost 3 bases to trimming and J lost 5 bases; unmatched junction nucleotides: 7. CDR3 sequence reads: CASSISTGLNEQYF. CDR3 nucleotide sequence: TGTGCCAGTAGTATCTCGACAGGGCTAAACGAGCAGTACTTC.

The J gene is TRBJ2-1, the V gene TRBV19; TRBD2 agrees at 9 bases. The CDR3 covers 15 residues. CDR1 LNHDA and CDR2 SQIVND come from the germline V gene (reference sequence). The ends lost 5 bases at V and 5 bases at J; junction bases unmatched: 7. This chain's CDR3 is CASSSPTSGHNEQFF. Here the CDR3 DNA reads TGTGCCAGTAGTTCCCCGACTAGCGGACACAATGAGCAGTTCTTC. The entire variable domain, with the rest obtained from reference TRBV19 and TRBJ2-1, is as follows: DGGITQSPKYLFRKEGQNVTLSCEQNLNHDAMYWYRQDPGQGLRLIYYSQIVNDFQKGDIAEGYSVSREKKESFPLTVTSAQKNPTAFYLCASSSPTSGHNEQFFGPGTRLTVL.

The chain joins TRBV19 to TRBJ2-2; D not certain. V was cut by 3 bases and J by 1 base, with 9 bases left in between. CDR1 and CDR2 from the germline V gene are LNHDA and SQIVND (reference sequence). This CDR3 spans 15 amino acids. In DNA, the CDR3 is TGTGCCAGTAGTATTAGTCTCCAGAACACCGGGGAGCTGTTTTTT. Translating gives CASSISLQNTGELFF.

The rearrangement joins TRBV5-1 to TRBJ2-3, with TRBD1 matching 10 bases. Germline V CDR1 and CDR2: SGHRS, YFSETQ. Unmatched junction bases numbered 15, after V lost 4 bases and J lost 4 bases. The CDR3 totals 18 residues. Here the CDR3 DNA reads TGCGCCAGCAGCCTGGGGACAGGGGAGAATTGGAGCCCAGATACGCAGTATTTT. It encodes CASSLGTGENWSPDTQYF.

The V and J genes are TRBV19 and TRBJ2-7; D call uncertain. CDR3 size: 12 residues. CDR1 is LNHDA and CDR2 is SQIVND in the germline V gene (reference sequence). Trimming cost V 3 bases and J 4 bases, with 7 bases left between them. CDR3 in DNA: TGTGCCAGTAGTATGGGCATTTACGAGCAGTACTTC. Translation: CASSMGIYEQYF.

This clonotype was counted at least ten times. V is TRBV11-3 and J is TRBJ2-7; TRBD1 matches at 7 bases. The CDR3 consists of 16 residues. Per germline, CDR1 SGHNT and CDR2 YENEEA. V shed 1 base, J shed 2 bases, and the junction held 8 bases outside the gene matches. The CDR3 DNA reads TGTGCCAGCAGCTTAGTAGAGGGGGCGAAGACCTACGAGCAGTACTTC. Translated: CASSLVEGAKTYEQYF.

The V and J genes are TRBV2 and TRBJ2-3; D might be TRBD1 or TRBD2, each matching 5 bases. The CDR3 extends over 16 amino acids. V lost 4 bases, J lost 0 bases, and 14 bases lay in between. CDR1 and CDR2 from the germline V gene are SNHLY and FYNNEI. The CDR3 sequence is CASSAAGTLSTDTQYF. CDR3 in DNA: TGTGCCAGCAGTGCCGCCGGGACCTTGAGCACAGATACGCAGTATTTT.

This sequence joins TRBV18 and TRBJ2-6; a weak D match, TRBD2 (5 bases). V lost 3 bases, J lost 0 bases, and 9 bases lay in between. From germline, CDR1 is KGHSH and CDR2 LQKENI. CDR3 length: 16 amino acids. CDR3 sequence (DNA): TGTGCCAGCTCACCCAGAGGGAGCTCTGGGGCCAACGTCCTGACTTTC. It codes for CASSPRGSSGANVLTF.

There are many counts of this clonotype. V gene TRBV7-2 combines with J gene TRBJ2-3, with 11 bases aligning to TRBD2. The V and J ends lost 4 bases and 0 bases, in that order; junction bases with no gene match: 6. The length of the CDR3 is 17 residues. Germline CDR1 is SGHTA and CDR2 is FQGNSA. The CDR3: CASSYTSGGPSTDTQYF. DNA for the CDR3: TGTGCCAGCAGCTACACTAGCGGGGGTCCGAGCACAGATACGCAGTATTTT.

The chain carries TRBV28 and TRBJ2-7; TRBD2 might be the D (6 bases). Deletions cut 5 bases from V and 4 bases from J, with 15 bases between. The CDR3 runs 14 residues. Per germline, CDR1 MDHEN and CDR2 SYDVKM. CDR3 amino acids: CASSKAGTGYEQYF. Written as DNA, the CDR3 is TGTGCCAGCAGTAAGGCGGGAACGGGTTACGAGCAGTACTTC.

The rearrangement joins TRBV9 to TRBJ2-3; unclear D gene. CDR1 and CDR2 from the germline V gene are SGDLS and YYNGEE. This CDR3 has 16 amino acids. Trimming stripped 0 bases from V and 0 bases from J, with 11 bases between. CDR3 loop: CASSVAYGVSTDTQYF. DNA for the CDR3: TGTGCCAGCAGCGTAGCCTATGGGGTGAGCACAGATACGCAGTATTTT. The entire variable domain, with the rest obtained from reference TRBV9 and TRBJ2-3, is as follows: DSGVTQTPKHLITATGQRVTLRCSPRSGDLSVYWYQQSLDQGLQFLIQYYNGEERAKGNILERFSAQQFPDLHSELNLSSLELGDSALYFCASSVAYGVSTDTQYFGPGTRLTVL.

The chain recombines TRBV7-9 with TRBJ1-4; no firm D call. CDR1 is SEHNR, CDR2 FQNEAQ, per germline (reference sequence). Trimming left V 4 bases short and J 8 bases short, with 11 bases between. The CDR3 loop spans 13 amino acids. The CDR3 DNA reads TGTGCCAGCAGCTCCAGCCGCGGGGAAAAACTGTTTTTT. This sequence encodes CASSSSRGEKLFF.

The rearrangement uses TRBV2 and TRBJ1-6, with 7 nucleotides matching TRBD1. The CDR3 covers 15 residues. After removal of 5 bases from V and 5 bases from J, the junction contained 6 bases not matched to a gene. Germline CDR1 and CDR2: SNHLY and FYNNEI. CDR3 loop: CASSPGQYNNSPLHF. The CDR3 nucleotides read TGTGCCAGCAGTCCGGGACAGTATAATAATTCACCCCTCCACTTT.

This clonotype has ten or more counts. The chain uses TRBV20-1 and TRBJ2-1; 7 bases line up with TRBD2. This CDR3 has 16 residues. Germline V CDR1 and CDR2: DFQATT, SNEGSKA (reference sequence). Trimming took 0 bases from V and 4 from J; bases not matched to a gene: 9. CDR3 in DNA: TGCAGTGCTAGAGACCGATCTAGCGGATATTACAATGAGCAGTTCTTC. Amino acids: CSARDRSSGYYNEQFF.

This clonotype showed up just a few times. The rearrangement links TRBV27 to TRBJ2-1, with a possible D match to TRBD2 (6 bases). CDR3 length equals 20 residues. Per germline, CDR1 MNHEY and CDR2 SMNVEV (reference sequence). Trimming left V 4 bases short and J 0 bases short, with 25 bases between. This CDR3 is CASSYRPDNSMEGSYNEQFF. The CDR3 DNA is TGTGCCAGCAGTTACAGACCGGACAATTCTATGGAGGGCTCCTACAATGAGCAGTTCTTC.